This T cell receptor (beta chain) was documented in a study of blood T cell repertoires in COVID-19. The data were produced by immunoSEQ multiplex PCR, yet TCRdb's version contains in-frame clones alone and is incomplete. The sample lists about 83,000 clones, 80% to 90% seen once, with around 15% in the top ten. This CDR3 region has 13 residues. Germline CDR1 and CDR2: SGHVS and FNYEAQ. The V end was cut by 6 bases, the J end by 3 bases, with 11 bases between. This clonotype was obtained from a woman older than 75 with acute or convalescent COVID-19. Sequences were obtained from peripheral blood. This rearrangement joins TRBV7-6 to TRBJ2-5; D call uncertain. The CDR3 DNA follows: TGTGCCAGCAGGAGGTTGGTAGAAGAGACCCAGTACTTC. Translating it yields CASRRLVEETQYF.